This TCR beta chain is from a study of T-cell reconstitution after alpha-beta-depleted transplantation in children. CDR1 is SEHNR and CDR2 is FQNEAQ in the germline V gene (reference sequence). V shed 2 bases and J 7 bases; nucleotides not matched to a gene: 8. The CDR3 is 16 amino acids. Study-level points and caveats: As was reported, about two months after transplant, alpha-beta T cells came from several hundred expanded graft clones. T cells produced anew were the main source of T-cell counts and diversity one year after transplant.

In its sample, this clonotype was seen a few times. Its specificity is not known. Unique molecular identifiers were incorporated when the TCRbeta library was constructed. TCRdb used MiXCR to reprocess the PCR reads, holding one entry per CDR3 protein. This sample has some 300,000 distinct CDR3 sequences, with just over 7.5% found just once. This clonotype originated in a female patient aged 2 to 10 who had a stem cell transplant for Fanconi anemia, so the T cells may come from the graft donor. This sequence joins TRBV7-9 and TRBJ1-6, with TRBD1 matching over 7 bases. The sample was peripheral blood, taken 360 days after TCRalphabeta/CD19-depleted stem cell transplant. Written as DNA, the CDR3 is TGTGCCAGCAGCTTACCGGAAGGGGGCACGAATTCACCCCTCCACTTT. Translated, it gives CASSLPEGGTNSPLHF.